This record concerns one TCR beta chain sequence. As yet, its antigen is unknown. The CDR3 spans 14 residues. Germline CDR1 LNHNV, CDR2 YYDKDF (reference sequence). The V end lost 6 bases, the J end lost 0 bases, and 12 bases lay between the germline ends. The data belong to a study of T cell responses to AZD1222 COVID-19 vaccine. Overall study findings and caveats: A mostly white British donor set with more females was recruited, and clonal diversity was possibly underestimated. Vaccine-associated CD4 TCRs ranged over spike, dominating at 160-218 and 743-854. Spike-specific TCR depth and breadth grew after two AZD1222 doses.

Sequencing used immunoSEQ multiplex PCR; TCRdb keeps in-frame clones, though not all of them. This sample carries 150,000 to 200,000 clones, approximately 93% of them seen once, and the ten largest clones take roughly 3.9%. The genes are TRBV15 and TRBJ2-7, with D perhaps matching TRBD2 (6 bases). This TCR was sampled from an adult in good health. The starting material was peripheral blood, obtained on day 0 of AZD1222 vaccination. CDR3 in amino acids: CATRRDSASYEQYF. The CDR3 DNA reads as TGTGCCACCAGGCGGGACTCAGCCTCCTACGAGCAGTACTTC. Filled out from reference TRBV15 and TRBJ2-7, the complete variable domain reads DAMVIQNPRYQVTQFGKPVTLSCSQTLNHNVMYWYQQKSSQAPKLLFHYYDKDFNNEADTPDNFQSRRPNTSFCFLDIRSPGLGDTAMYLCATRRDSASYEQYFGPGTRLTVT.